This T cell receptor beta chain was captured by sequencing in a study of CD8+ T cells in alopecia areata. Study as a whole: Those patients who were treated received oral tofacitinib, which was given at 5 to 10 mg twice daily for moderate-to-severe alopecia areata. Once tofacitinib had been taken for 6 to 18 months, 6 months off drug followed.

Study results and caveats: Mice showed clearer TCR sharing than patients did, a gap that was possibly HLA-related.

Germline V lookup: CDR1 GTSNPN, CDR2 SVGIG (reference sequence). The CDR3 loop spans 11 amino acids. V shed 5 bases and J shed 10 bases, with 14 bases lying between them. Concerning this clone: Its antigen is currently unknown.

Described treatment: oral pan-JAK inhibitor, 5-10 mg twice daily. Extracted RNA was reverse transcribed into cDNA, the sequencing template. Profiled with immunoSEQ multiplex PCR; TCRdb holds only in-frame clones, not every one. This repertoire shows about 210,000 clones, around 66% found once; its top ten account for roughly 4.2%. This TCR came from a human donor with alopecia areata. Here the sequenced sample was CD4+ T cells sorted from blood, taken at week 4, from a patient treated with tofacitinib. The chain links TRBV30 to TRBJ1-1; D gene unclear. CDR3 region: CAWAPSAVAFF. In nucleotides, the CDR3 is TGTGCCTGGGCCCCCTCGGCAGTAGCTTTCTTT.